This TCR beta chain emerged from a study of CD8+ T cells in alopecia areata. Sequencing templates came from extracted RNA that was reverse transcribed into cDNA. TCRdb's copy holds only in-frame clones and misses some; the assay was immunoSEQ multiplex PCR. In the table there are about 300,000 clones, more than 45% of which are singletons. This CDR3 is 13 amino acids long. V shed 0 bases and J shed 2 bases, with 0 bases lying between them. Germline V gene data show CDR1 as SGHNT and CDR2 as YYREEE (reference sequence). Specified treatment: oral pan-JAK inhibitor, 5-10 mg twice daily. The J gene is TRBJ2-6, the V gene TRBV5-4; D gene unclear. The specimen comprised CD4+ T cells sorted from blood, sampled at week 24, from a patient treated with tofacitinib. The clonotype was recovered from a human donor with alopecia areata. The CDR3 here is CASSLAGANVLTF. The CDR3 region has the DNA TGTGCCAGCAGCTTGGCTGGGGCCAACGTCCTGACTTTC.